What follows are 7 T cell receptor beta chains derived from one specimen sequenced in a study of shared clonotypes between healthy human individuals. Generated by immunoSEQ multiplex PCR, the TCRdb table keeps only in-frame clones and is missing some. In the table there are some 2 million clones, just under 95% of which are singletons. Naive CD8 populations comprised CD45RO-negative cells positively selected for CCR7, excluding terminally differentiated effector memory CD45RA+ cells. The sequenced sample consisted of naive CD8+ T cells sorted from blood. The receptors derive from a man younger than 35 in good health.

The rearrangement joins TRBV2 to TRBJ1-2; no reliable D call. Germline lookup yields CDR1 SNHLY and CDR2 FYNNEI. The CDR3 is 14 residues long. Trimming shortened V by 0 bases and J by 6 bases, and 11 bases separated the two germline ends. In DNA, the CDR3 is TGTGCCAGCAGTGAAGCGCCGGAGAAAGATGGCTACACCTTC. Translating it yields CASSEAPEKDGYTF.

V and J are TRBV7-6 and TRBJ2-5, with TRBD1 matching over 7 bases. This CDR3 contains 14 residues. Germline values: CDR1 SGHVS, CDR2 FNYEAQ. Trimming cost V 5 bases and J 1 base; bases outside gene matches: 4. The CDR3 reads CASSTGQSQETQYF. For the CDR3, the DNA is TGTGCCAGCAGCACGGGACAGAGCCAAGAGACCCAGTACTTC.

For the CDR3, the DNA is TGCGCCAGCAGCATCAGGGGGCCCCACTCCATGAACACTGAAGCTTTCTTT. This encodes CASSIRGPHSMNTEAFF. The J gene is TRBJ1-1, the V gene TRBV5-1; TRBD1 aligns across 8 bases. The CDR3 is 17 residues long. V lost 4 bases, J lost 0 bases, and 11 bases stayed unmatched. Germline CDR1 reads SGHRS; CDR2 reads YFSETQ.

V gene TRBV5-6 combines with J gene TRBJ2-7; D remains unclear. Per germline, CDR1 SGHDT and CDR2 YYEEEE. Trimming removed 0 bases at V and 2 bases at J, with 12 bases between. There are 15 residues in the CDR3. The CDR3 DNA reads TGTGCCAGCAGCTTGGGCGTCACCCTAGCCTACGAGCAGTACTTC. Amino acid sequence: CASSLGVTLAYEQYF.

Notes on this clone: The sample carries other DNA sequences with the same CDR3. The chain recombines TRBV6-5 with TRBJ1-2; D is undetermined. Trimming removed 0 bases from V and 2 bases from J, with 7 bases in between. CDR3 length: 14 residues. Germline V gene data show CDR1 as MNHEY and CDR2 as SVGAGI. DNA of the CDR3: TGTGCCAGCAGTTACTCGGCGGAGAACTATGGCTACACCTTC. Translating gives CASSYSAENYGYTF.

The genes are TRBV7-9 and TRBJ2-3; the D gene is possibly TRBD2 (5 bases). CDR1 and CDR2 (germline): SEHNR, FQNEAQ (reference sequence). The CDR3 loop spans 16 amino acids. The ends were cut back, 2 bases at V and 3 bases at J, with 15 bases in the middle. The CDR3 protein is CASSLFYRGPTDTQYF. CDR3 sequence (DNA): TGTGCCAGCAGCTTATTTTACAGAGGGCCAACAGATACGCAGTATTTT.

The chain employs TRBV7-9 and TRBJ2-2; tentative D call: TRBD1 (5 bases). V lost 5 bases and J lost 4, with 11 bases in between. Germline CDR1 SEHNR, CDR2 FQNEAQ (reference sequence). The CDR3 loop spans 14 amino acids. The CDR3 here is CASSPAGSTGELFF. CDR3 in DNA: TGTGCCAGCAGCCCCGCAGGGTCCACCGGGGAGCTGTTTTTT.